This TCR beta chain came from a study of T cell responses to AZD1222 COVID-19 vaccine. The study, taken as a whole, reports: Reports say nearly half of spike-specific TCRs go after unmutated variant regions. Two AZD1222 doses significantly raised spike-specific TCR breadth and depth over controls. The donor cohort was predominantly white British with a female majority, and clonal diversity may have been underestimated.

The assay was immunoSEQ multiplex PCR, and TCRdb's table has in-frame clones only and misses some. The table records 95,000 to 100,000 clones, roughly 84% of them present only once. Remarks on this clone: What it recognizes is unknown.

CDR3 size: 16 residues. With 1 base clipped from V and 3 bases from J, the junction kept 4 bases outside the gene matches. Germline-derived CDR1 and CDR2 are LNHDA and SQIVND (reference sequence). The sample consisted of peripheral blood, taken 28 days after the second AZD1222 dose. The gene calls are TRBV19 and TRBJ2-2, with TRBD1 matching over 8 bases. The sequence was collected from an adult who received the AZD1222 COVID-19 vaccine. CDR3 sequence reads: CASSIGTGTHTGELFF. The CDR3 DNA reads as TGTGCCAGTAGTATAGGGACAGGGACCCACACCGGGGAGCTGTTTTTT.